This T cell receptor beta chain originates from a study of T cell responses to AZD1222 COVID-19 vaccine. Findings of the study overall: Mostly white British, mostly female donors; authors suggested clonal diversity may be underestimated. Sampled repertoires all dated from after the peak T cell response.

The CDR3 runs to 17 residues. CDR1 and CDR2 (germline): LGHNA, YSLEER. The V and J ends lost 4 bases and 3 bases respectively, with 21 bases between them. Repertoires were generated with immunoSEQ multiplex PCR, while TCRdb's copy carries only in-frame clones and drops some. The sample has roughly 150,000 clones, roughly nine tenths seen once. Concerning this clone: Its antigen is not identified.

Second doses that came at about 4 or about 12 weeks were put together. This sample comprised peripheral blood, obtained 28 days after the second AZD1222 dose. This chain links TRBV4-3 with TRBJ2-5; D tentatively reads TRBD1 or TRBD2 (6 bases each). The clonotype comes from an adult who received the AZD1222 COVID-19 vaccine. CDR3 coding DNA: TGCGCCAGCAGCCCGGGGGTACGTGGGGCAGGGGAAGAGACCCAGTACTTC. This encodes CASSPGVRGAGEETQYF.